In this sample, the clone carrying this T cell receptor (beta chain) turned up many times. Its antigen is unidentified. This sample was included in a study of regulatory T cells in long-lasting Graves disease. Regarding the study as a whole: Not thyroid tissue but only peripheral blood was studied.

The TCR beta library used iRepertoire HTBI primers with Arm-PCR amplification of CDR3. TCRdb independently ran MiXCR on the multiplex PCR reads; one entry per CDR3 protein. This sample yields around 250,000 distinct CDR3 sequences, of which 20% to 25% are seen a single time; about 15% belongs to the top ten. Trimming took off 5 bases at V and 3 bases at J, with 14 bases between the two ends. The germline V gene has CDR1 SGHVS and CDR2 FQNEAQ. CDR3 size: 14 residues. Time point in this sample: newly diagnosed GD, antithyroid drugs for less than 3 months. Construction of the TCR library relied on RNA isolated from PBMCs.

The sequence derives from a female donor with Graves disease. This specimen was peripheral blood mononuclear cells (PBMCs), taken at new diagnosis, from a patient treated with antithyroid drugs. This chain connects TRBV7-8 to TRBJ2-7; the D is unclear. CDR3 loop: CASSHPPLHYEQYF. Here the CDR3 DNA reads TGTGCCAGCAGCCACCCCCCACTACACTACGAGCAGTACTTC.